This T cell receptor beta chain was identified during a study of OX40 agonist ivuxolimab in advanced cancers. On the study more broadly: Across the patients, intravenous ivuxolimab was delivered every 2 weeks at 0.01 to 10 mg/kg. Partial responses were seen in three patients, one with hepatocellular carcinoma and two with cutaneous melanoma.

The V and J ends lost 1 base and 0 bases respectively, with 7 bases between them. The CDR3 spans 15 residues. The V gene's germline CDR1 is KGHSH and CDR2 LQKENI. Regarding this clone: Its specificity is not known.

The table came from immunoSEQ multiplex PCR; TCRdb's copy has only in-frame clones and leaves some out. Here the sample spans roughly 70,000 clones, approximately 78% being singletons. Broader study findings: Low normalized T-cell clonal expansion was additionally recorded for some nonresponders.

Sequenced here: CD4+ or CD8+ T cells sorted from blood, sampled in a trial of the OX40 agonist ivuxolimab. The chain employs TRBV18 and TRBJ2-1; unclear D gene. The origin of this receptor is an adult with an advanced solid tumor such as melanoma, head and neck, liver or kidney cancer. The chain's CDR3 is CASSPQDHSYNEQFF. The CDR3 DNA reads TGTGCCAGCTCACCACAGGATCACTCCTACAATGAGCAGTTCTTC.